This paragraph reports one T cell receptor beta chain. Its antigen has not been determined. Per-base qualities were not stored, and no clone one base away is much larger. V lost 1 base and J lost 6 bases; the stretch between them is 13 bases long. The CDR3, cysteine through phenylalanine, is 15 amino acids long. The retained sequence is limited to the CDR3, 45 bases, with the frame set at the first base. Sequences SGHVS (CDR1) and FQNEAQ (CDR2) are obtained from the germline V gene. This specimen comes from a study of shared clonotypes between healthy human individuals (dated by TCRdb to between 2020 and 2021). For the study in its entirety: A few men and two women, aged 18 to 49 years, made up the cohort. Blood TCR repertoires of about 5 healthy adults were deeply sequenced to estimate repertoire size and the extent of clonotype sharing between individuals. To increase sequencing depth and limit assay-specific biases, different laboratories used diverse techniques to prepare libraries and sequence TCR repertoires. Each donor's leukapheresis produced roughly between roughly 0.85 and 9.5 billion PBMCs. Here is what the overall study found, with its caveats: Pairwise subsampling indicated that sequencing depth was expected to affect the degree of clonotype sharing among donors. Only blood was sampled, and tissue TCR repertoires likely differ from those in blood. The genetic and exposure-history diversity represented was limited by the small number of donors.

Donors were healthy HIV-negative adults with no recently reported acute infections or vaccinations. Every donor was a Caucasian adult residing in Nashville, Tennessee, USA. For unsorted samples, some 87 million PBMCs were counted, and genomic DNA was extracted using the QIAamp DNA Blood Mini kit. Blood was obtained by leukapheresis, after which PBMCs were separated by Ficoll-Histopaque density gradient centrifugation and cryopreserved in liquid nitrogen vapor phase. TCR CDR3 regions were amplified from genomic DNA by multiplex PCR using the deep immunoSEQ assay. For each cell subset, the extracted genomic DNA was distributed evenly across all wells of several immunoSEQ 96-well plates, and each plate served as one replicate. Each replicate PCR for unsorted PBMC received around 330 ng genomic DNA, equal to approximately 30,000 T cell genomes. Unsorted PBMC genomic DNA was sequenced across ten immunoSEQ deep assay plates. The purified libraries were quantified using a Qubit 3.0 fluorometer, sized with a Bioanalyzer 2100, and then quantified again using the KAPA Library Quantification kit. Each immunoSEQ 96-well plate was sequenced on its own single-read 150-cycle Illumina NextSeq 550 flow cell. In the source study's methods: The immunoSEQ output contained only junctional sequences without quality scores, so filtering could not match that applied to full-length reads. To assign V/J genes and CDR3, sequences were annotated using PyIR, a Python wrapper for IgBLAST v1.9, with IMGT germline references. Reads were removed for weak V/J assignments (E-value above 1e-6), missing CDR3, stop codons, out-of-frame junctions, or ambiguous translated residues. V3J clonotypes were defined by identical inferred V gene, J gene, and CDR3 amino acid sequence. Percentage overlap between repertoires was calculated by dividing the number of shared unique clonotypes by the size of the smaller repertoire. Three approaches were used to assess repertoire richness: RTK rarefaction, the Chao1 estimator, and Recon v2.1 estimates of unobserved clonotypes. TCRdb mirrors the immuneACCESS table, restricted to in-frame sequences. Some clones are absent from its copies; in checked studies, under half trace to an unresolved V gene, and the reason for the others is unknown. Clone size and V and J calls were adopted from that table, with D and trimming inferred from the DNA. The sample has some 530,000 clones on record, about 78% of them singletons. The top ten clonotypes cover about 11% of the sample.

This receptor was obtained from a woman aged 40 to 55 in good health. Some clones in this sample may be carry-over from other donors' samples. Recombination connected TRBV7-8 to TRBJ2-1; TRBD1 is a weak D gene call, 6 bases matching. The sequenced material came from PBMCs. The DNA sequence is TGTGCCAGCAGCTTAGGTCCCAGGGGACCCAATGAGCAGTTCTTC. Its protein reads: CASSLGPRGPNEQFF. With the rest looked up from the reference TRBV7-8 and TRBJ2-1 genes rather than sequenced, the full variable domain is GAGVSQSPRYKVAKRGQDVALRCDPISGHVSLFWYQQALGQGPEFLTYFQNEAQLDKSGLPSDRFFAERPEGSVSTLKIQRTQQEDSAVYLCASSLGPRGPNEQFFGPGTRLTVL.